The entry that follows covers one T cell receptor beta chain sequence. These data come from a study of blood T cell repertoires in COVID-19. Study-wide context: Material from acute and convalescent COVID-19 was sourced from the United States, Italy and Spain.

With V trimmed by 4 bases and J by 0 bases, 5 bases remained unmatched. The CDR3 runs to 15 residues. Germline V lookup: CDR1 ENHRY, CDR2 SYGVKD. Only in-frame clones appear in the TCRdb table, and some are missing; sequencing was by immunoSEQ multiplex PCR. The sample has approximately 94,000 clones, about 89% seen once. V is TRBV10-3 and J is TRBJ1-1; 7 nucleotides match TRBD1. Sequenced: peripheral blood. The TCR comes from a man aged 50-59 years with active COVID-19. DNA for the CDR3: TGTGCCATCAGTGGGACAGGCGCTTTGAACACTGAAGCTTTCTTT. Encoded protein: CAISGTGALNTEAFF.